This TCR beta chain comes out of a study of shared clonotypes between healthy human individuals (dated by TCRdb to about 2020). Context from the whole study: The cohort included a few men and a couple of women between 18 and 49 years of age. Between about 0.8 and 9.5 billion PBMCs per donor were obtained by leukapheresis. Per donor, three plates each were used for CD4 naive and CD4 memory, two for CD8 naive, and one for CD8 memory. To increase sequencing depth and limit assay-specific biases, TCR repertoire library preparation and sequencing were carried out by different laboratories using diverse techniques. To estimate repertoire size and how much clonotypes are shared between individuals, the study performed deep sequencing of blood TCR repertoires from about five healthy adults.

Using the deep immunoSEQ assay, TCR CDR3 regions were amplified from genomic DNA by multiplex PCR. Extracted genomic DNA from each cell subset was distributed evenly across all wells of several immunoSEQ 96-well plates, and each plate was treated as a replicate. Each replicate PCR for sorted subsets received around 200 ng genomic DNA, equal to around 32,000 T cell genomes. Purified libraries were quantified with a Qubit 3.0 fluorometer, sized on a Bioanalyzer 2100, and re-quantified with the KAPA Library Quantification kit. A separate single-read 150-cycle Illumina NextSeq 550 flow cell was used to sequence each immunoSEQ 96-well plate. Processing in the source paper ran as follows. Because the immunoSEQ output included only junctional sequences and no quality scores, the filtering could not be the same as the filtering used for full-length reads. To assign V/J genes and CDR3, sequences were annotated against IMGT germline references using PyIR, a Python wrapper for IgBLAST v1.9. Reads were filtered out if the reads had weak V/J assignments (E-value above 1e-6), no CDR3, stop codons, out-of-frame junctions, or ambiguous translated residues. A V3J clonotype was defined by an identical inferred V gene, J gene, and CDR3 amino acid sequence. Percentage overlap between repertoires was calculated by dividing the number of shared unique clonotypes by the size of the smaller repertoire. RTK rarefaction, the Chao1 estimator, and Recon v2.1 estimates of unobserved clonotypes were used to assess repertoire richness. OLGA was used to compute generation probabilities for all TCRbeta clonotypes that the gDNA method yielded from a few donors. The clones in this table, taken by TCRdb from immuneACCESS, are in-frame only. Not every clone is retained; where verified, under half of the shortfall comes from an unresolved V gene, and the cause of the rest is unknown. Clone size and the V and J calls come from that table; the DNA yielded D and trimming. This sample comprises about 2.3 million clones, 93% of them detected only once. The ten largest make up roughly 0.36% of the sample.

What the work shows at the level of the full study, not this receptor alone: Larger estimated clonotype richness was generally found for naive subsets than for memory subsets. About 5% of naive CD4, 3.5% of naive CD8, approximately 2.2% of memory CD4, and about 0.4% of memory CD8 clonotypes were shared across a few donors. Rarefaction of sorted-subset datasets indicated incomplete sequencing despite the large sequencing depth. Pairwise subsampling led to the expectation that sequencing depth would affect the degree of clonotype sharing among donors. Sampling was restricted to blood, and TCR repertoires in tissues likely differ from the TCR repertoires found in blood. Higher generation probabilities were observed for clonotypes shared by all four sorted-subset donors than for non-shared clonotypes. The small number of donors limited the genetic and exposure-history diversity represented.

Healthy HIV-negative adults with no recently reported acute infections or vaccinations were included as donors. All donors were Caucasian adults living in Nashville, Tennessee, USA. CD4+ T cells were enriched by magnetic negative selection; naive cells were then positively selected on CD45RA, and the negative fraction formed the memory subset. After blood collection by leukapheresis, PBMCs were isolated using Ficoll-Histopaque density gradient centrifugation and then cryopreserved in the vapor phase of liquid nitrogen. Purity and quantity of every magnetically sorted T cell population were checked by analytical flow cytometry. Genomic DNA was isolated from every sorted fraction and measured by UV absorbance on a Nanodrop 2000c. In this sample, this clone turned up once. The clone's antigen remains unknown. There are no base qualities to consult, and no much larger clone falls within one base. For CDR1 and CDR2, the germline V gene lists SGDLS and YYNGEE. A distance of 21 bases separates the germline ends of V and J, which lose 3 bases and 5 bases respectively. The CDR3 goes from the cysteine to the phenylalanine over 16 residues. The sequence is cut down to CDR3 DNA, 48 bases in frame from base 1.

This clonotype was sampled from a man aged 18 to 35 in good health. Some clones in this sample may be carry-over from other donors' samples. The chain links TRBV9 with TRBJ2-7, with TRBD2 tentatively as D gene (7 bases match). The source material was naive CD4+ T cells from PBMCs. The cell subset or site label, read with the paper, signifies: CD45RA+ positively selected. CDR3 reads: CASSALGRGTIDEQYF. The DNA sequence follows: TGTGCCAGCAGCGCCCTAGGGAGGGGGACCATCGACGAGCAGTACTTC.